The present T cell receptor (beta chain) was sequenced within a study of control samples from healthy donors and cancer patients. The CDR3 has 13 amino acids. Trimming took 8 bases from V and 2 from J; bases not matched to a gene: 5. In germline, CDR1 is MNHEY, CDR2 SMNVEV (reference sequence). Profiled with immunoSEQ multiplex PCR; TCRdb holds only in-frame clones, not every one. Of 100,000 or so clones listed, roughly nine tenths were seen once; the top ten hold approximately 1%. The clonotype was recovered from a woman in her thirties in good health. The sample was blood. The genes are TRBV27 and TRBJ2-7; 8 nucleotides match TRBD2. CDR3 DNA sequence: TGTGCCAGCCGCCGGGGGGGGGCCTACGAGCAGTACTTC. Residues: CASRRGGAYEQYF.